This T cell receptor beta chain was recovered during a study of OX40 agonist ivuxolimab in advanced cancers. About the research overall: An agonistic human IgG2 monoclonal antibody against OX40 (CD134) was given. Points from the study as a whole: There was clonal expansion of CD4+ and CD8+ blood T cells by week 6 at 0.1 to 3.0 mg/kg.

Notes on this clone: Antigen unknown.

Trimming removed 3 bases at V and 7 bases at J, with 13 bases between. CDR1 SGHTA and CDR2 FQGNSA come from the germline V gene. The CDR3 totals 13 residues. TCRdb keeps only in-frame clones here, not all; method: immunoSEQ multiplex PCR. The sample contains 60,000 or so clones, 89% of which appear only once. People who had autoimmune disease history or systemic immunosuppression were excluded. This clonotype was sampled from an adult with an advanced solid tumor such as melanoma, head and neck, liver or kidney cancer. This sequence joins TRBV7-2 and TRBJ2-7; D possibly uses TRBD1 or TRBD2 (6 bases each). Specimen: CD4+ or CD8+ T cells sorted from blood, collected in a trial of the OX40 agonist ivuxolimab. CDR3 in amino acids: CASSLGGAGEQYF. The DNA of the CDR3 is TGTGCCAGCAGCTTGGGGGGCGCGGGGGAGCAGTACTTC. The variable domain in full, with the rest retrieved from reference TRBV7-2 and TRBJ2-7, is GAGVSQSPSNKVTEKGKDVELRCDPISGHTALYWYRQSLGQGLEFLIYFQGNSAPDKSGLPSDRFSAERTGGSVSTLTIQRTQQEDSAVYLCASSLGGAGEQYFGPGTRLTVT.